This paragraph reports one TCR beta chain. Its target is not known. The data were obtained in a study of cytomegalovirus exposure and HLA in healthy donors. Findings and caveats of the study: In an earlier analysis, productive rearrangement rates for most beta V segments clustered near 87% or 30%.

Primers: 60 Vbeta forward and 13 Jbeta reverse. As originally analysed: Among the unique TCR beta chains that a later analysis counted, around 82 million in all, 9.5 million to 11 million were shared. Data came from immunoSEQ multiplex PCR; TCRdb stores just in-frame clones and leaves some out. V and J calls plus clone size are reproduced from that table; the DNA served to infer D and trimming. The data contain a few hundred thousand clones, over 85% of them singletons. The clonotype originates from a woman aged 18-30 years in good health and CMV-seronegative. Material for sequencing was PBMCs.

The CDR3 nucleotides are TGTGCCAGCAGCTTCTTTTCTAACAATGAAAAACTGTTTTTT. Translation: CASSFFSNNEKLFF. The J gene is TRBJ1-4, the V gene TRBV7-8; the D is unclear. V lost 3 bases and J lost 5, with 10 bases in between. Germline V gene sequence: CDR1 SGHVS, CDR2 FQNEAQ. This CDR3 is built from 14 residues. The full variable domain, with the rest looked up from reference TRBV7-8 and TRBJ1-4, is GAGVSQSPRYKVAKRGQDVALRCDPISGHVSLFWYQQALGQGPEFLTYFQNEAQLDKSGLPSDRFFAERPEGSVSTLKIQRTQQEDSAVYLCASSFFSNNEKLFFGSGTQLSVL.